This T cell receptor (beta chain) was observed in a study of T cells in Graves' hyperthyroidism and ophthalmopathy. There were TCR beta CDR3 regions amplified from RNA transcripts. HTBI primers were employed in a first-round RT-PCR of the TCR CDR3. MiXCR, applied by TCRdb to the multiplex PCR reads, yields one record per CDR3 protein. The table shows about 330,000 distinct CDR3 sequences, with approximately 14% occurring only once. CDR3 size: 13 residues. Germline lookup yields CDR1 MNHNS and CDR2 SASEGT. The V and J ends lost 8 bases and 3 bases, in that order; junction bases with no gene match: 3. At least ten counts were recorded for this clonotype.

The J gene is TRBJ2-7, the V gene TRBV6-1; TRBD1 matches 11 bases. The receptor was isolated from a woman aged 40 to 49 with Graves' ophthalmopathy. Sequencing was done on a sample of blood. The CDR3 nucleotides read TGTGCCAGCGGGGGACAGGGGGGCTACGAGCAGTACTTC. Amino acids: CASGGQGGYEQYF.